This T cell receptor beta chain was identified during a study of blood T cells in healthy people across ages. Using a J-beta primer mix together with a sample-barcoded 5' primer, a second PCR was run for about 7 to 12 cycles. Every cDNA molecule bore a tag from a template-switch adaptor containing 12 random nucleotides. TCRdb analysed the 5' RACE reads with MiXCR anew, one entry per CDR3 protein. The data hold fewer than 800,000 distinct CDR3 sequences, with about 32% observed a single time. This CDR3 spans 13 amino acids. CDR1 SGHTA and CDR2 FQGNSA come from the germline V gene. V gave up 5 bases and J gave up 3 bases, with 11 bases separating them.

The sequencing sample was made of blood. The chain uses TRBV7-2 and TRBJ2-7, with D perhaps TRBD1 (5 bases). This TCR was sampled from a woman aged 80 or over in good health. The CDR3 region is CASSRERGYEQYF. The CDR3 DNA sequence: TGTGCCAGCAGCCGCGAAAGGGGCTACGAGCAGTACTTC. Supplemented by reference TRBV7-2 and TRBJ2-7, the full variable domain reads GAGVSQSPSNKVTEKGKDVELRCDPISGHTALYWYRQSLGQGLEFLIYFQGNSAPDKSGLPSDRFSAERTGGSVSTLTIQRTQQEDSAVYLCASSRERGYEQYFGPGTRLTVT.